The 9 T cell receptor beta chains given below trace back to one sample, sequenced in a study of T cell responses to AZD1222 COVID-19 vaccine. Data came from immunoSEQ multiplex PCR; TCRdb stores just in-frame clones and leaves some out. Of around 100,000 clones listed, 85% to 90% are singletons. The sample here was peripheral blood, taken on day 0 of AZD1222 vaccination. Receptors were obtained from an adult in good health.

The genes are TRBV2 and TRBJ1-5, with 8 positions matching TRBD1. V trimming: 7 bases; J trimming: 6 bases; junction bases outside the gene matches: 11. From germline, CDR1 is SNHLY and CDR2 FYNNEI. This CDR3 spans 15 amino acids. This chain's CDR3 is CASTIDRGNSQPQHF. DNA for the CDR3: TGTGCCAGCACCATAGACAGGGGTAATAGTCAGCCCCAGCATTTT.

V and J are TRBV6-5 and TRBJ1-4; D unresolved. This CDR3 is 15 amino acids long. CDR1 and CDR2 (germline): MNHEY, SVGAGI. V was pared by 6 bases and J by 3 bases, with 14 bases between. The CDR3 nucleotides are TGTGCCAGCAGCTCCCGGGCTTGGGCTAATGAAAAACTGTTTTTT. Its translation: CASSSRAWANEKLFF.

V gene TRBV7-6 combines with J gene TRBJ2-2; 7 bases fit TRBD2. This CDR3 region has 15 residues. Trimming took 4 bases from V and 0 from J; bases not matched to a gene: 2. From germline, CDR1 is SGHVS and CDR2 FNYEAQ. CDR3 amino acids: CASSYGTTNTGELFF. CDR3 nucleotides: TGTGCCAGCAGCTATGGGACTACGAACACCGGGGAGCTGTTTTTT. The full variable domain, with the rest looked up from reference TRBV7-6 and TRBJ2-2, is GAGVSQSPRYKVTKRGQDVALRCDPISGHVSLYWYRQALGQGPEFLTYFNYEAQQDKSGLPNDRFSAERPEGSISTLTIQRTEQRDSAMYRCASSYGTTNTGELFFGEGSRLTVL.

The chain uses TRBV11-2 and TRBJ2-7; perhaps TRBD1 as D (5 bases). Trimming cost V 7 bases and J 1 base, with 8 bases left between them. The CDR3 has 12 residues. Germline V gene lookup returns CDR1 SGHAT and CDR2 FQNNGV. DNA for the CDR3: TGTGCCAGCACCCCAGGGTCCTACGAGCAGTACTTC. Protein: CASTPGSYEQYF.

V is TRBV11-3 and J is TRBJ2-5, with D perhaps TRBD2 (6 bases). Trimming stripped 3 bases from V and 5 bases from J, with 16 bases between. The germline CDR1 and CDR2 sequences are SGHNT and YENEEA. The CDR3 extends over 15 amino acids. In DNA form, the CDR3 reads TGTGCCAGCAGCTTGGGACTTACTACTTCGGAGACCCAGTACTTC. It encodes CASSLGLTTSETQYF. Filled out from reference TRBV11-3 and TRBJ2-5, the complete variable domain reads EAGVVQSPRYKIIEKKQPVAFWCNPISGHNTLYWYLQNLGQGPELLIRYENEEAVDDSQLPKDRFSAERLKGVDSTLKIQPAELGDSAVYLCASSLGLTTSETQYFGPGTRLLVL.

The chain links TRBV5-6 to TRBJ1-4; D unclear. Per the germline V gene, CDR1 is SGHDT and CDR2 is YYEEEE. The V end was cut by 2 bases, the J end by 4 bases, with 9 bases between. The CDR3 is made up of 14 amino acids. The CDR3 region is CASSFTTGNEKLFF. In nucleotides, the CDR3 is TGTGCCAGCAGCTTCACGACGGGTAATGAAAAACTGTTTTTT.

CDR3 in amino acids: CASSQEGTGTGILDTQYF. The CDR3 DNA reads TGCGCCAGCAGCCAAGAGGGCACCGGGACAGGGATTTTGGATACGCAGTATTTT. The rearrangement joins TRBV4-3 to TRBJ2-3; 9 nucleotides align to TRBD1. The CDR3 contains 18 residues. V shed 0 bases, J shed 6 bases, and the junction held 13 bases outside the gene matches. Germline assignment: CDR1 LGHNA and CDR2 YSLEER.

The V and J genes are TRBV5-6 and TRBJ2-7; D not certain. The V gene's germline CDR1 is SGHDT and CDR2 YYEEEE. The V gene lost 1 base and the J gene lost 3 bases, with 5 bases spanning the gap. This CDR3 comprises 12 residues. CDR3 in amino acids: CASSLFHYEQYF. As DNA, the CDR3 is TGTGCCAGCAGCTTGTTTCACTACGAGCAGTACTTC.

V and J are TRBV5-1 and TRBJ1-2; D call uncertain. CDR3 size: 16 residues. The germline V gene has CDR1 SGHRS and CDR2 YFSETQ. Trimming stripped 0 bases from V and 10 bases from J, with 22 bases between. The CDR3 DNA sequence: TGCGCCAGCAGCTTGGCCGGTGATGGCATCCAGAACTCCTACACCTTC. The encoded protein is CASSLAGDGIQNSYTF.